This record looks at one T cell receptor beta chain sequence and its context. Trimming removed 2 bases from V and 2 bases from J, with 13 bases in between. The CDR3 totals 16 residues. Per the germline V gene, CDR1 is MNHEY and CDR2 is SVGEGT. This entry is derived from a study of patients and donors after allogeneic stem cell transplantation. Via MiXCR, TCRdb re-called the RT-PCR reads, giving one row per CDR3 protein. Of 900,000 to 1,000,000 distinct CDR3 sequences in the sample, roughly 17% were seen once. The sequencing input was blood, either unsorted or a sorted T cell fraction (not recorded which). The rearrangement uses TRBV6-2 or TRBV6-3 and TRBJ2-1; possibly TRBD2 for D (6 bases). This TCR was sampled from a human donor who was either an allogeneic HSCT recipient or a stem cell or donor lymphocyte infusion donor (not recorded which). It is not recorded whose cells these are; they may come from a transplant donor. DNA for the CDR3: TGTGCCAGCAGTTACGATCAGGAGGGTGCCTACAATGAGCAGTTCTTC. Its translation: CASSYDQEGAYNEQFF.